A single TCR beta chain is shown here with its context. V was pared by 0 bases and J by 0 bases, with 10 bases between. Germline V gene data show CDR1 as SGHRS and CDR2 as YFSETQ. The CDR3 runs 15 residues. Unique molecular identifiers were present on the cDNA, and a universal primer site came from template switching. MiXCR, applied by TCRdb to the 5' RACE reads, yields one record per CDR3 protein. The table has hundreds of thousands of distinct CDR3 sequences, roughly 24% seen once; the top ten hold 2.9%. The data belong to a study of identical twins. The sample also formed part of further work on T cells expressing NK-cell markers.

Sequenced material: CD4+ T cells sorted from blood. V and J are TRBV5-1 and TRBJ2-7, with TRBD1 as a possible D gene (6 bases). The sequence came from a woman aged 18-29 years in good health. CDR3 bases: TGCGCCAGCAGCTTGGTTGGGGGCCTCTCCTACGAGCAGTACTTC. It is translated as CASSLVGGLSYEQYF.